This is a list of T cell receptor beta chains from one sample in a study of blood T cell repertoires in COVID-19. Libraries were prepared by immunoSEQ multiplex PCR; TCRdb keeps only in-frame clonotypes and omits some of them. The repertoire holds roughly 120,000 clones, with just over 85% as singletons. The sequencing sample was made of peripheral blood. The receptors here all came from a woman in her forties or fifties with active or convalescent COVID-19. The CDR3 runs from the conserved cysteine through the conserved F or W. The D gene is left open where the match is weak. A clone size is listed for some rows: how often the clone was seen (once, few, many), or a class if it is expanded.

TRBV6-5	TRBJ1-5	NA	NA	TGTGCCAGCAGTCCGTGGGGGGATAGCAATCAGCCCCAGCATTTT	CASSPWGDSNQPQHF
TRBV11-2	TRBJ1-1	NA	NA	TGTGCCAGCAGCTTAGAGGGGCACATGGTGGGGAACACTGAAGCTTTCTTT	CASSLEGHMVGNTEAFF
TRBV11-2	TRBJ1-1	NA	NA	TGTGCCAGCAGCTTAGGTGGGAGAACTGAAGCTTTCTTT	CASSLGGRTEAFF
TRBV10-2	TRBJ2-1	TRBD2	NA	TGCGCCAGCAGTGAGTCTATAGCTAGCGGGAGCTCGAGCAATGAGCAGTTCTTC	CASSESIASGSSSNEQFF
TRBV5-4	TRBJ2-6	TRBD1	NA	TGTGCCAGCAGCTCTGGACAGGGTCTCTTCTCTGGGGCCAACGTCCTGACTTTC	CASSSGQGLFSGANVLTF
TRBV28	TRBJ2-7	NA	NA	TGTGCCAGCAGTTTATCATCACAGGTCTACGAGCAGTACTTC	CASSLSSQVYEQYF
TRBV10-3	TRBJ1-1	NA	NA	TGTGCCATCAGTGACGGAAGGGGATATACTGAAGCTTTCTTT	CAISDGRGYTEAFF
TRBV9	TRBJ2-5	NA	NA	TGTGCCAGCAGCGTCGGAGGGAGCGAGACCCAGTACTTC	CASSVGGSETQYF
TRBV6-2/TRBV6-3	TRBJ1-1	NA	NA	TGTGCCAGCAGTCAATCAAATAGGAGGGTCACTGAAGCTTTCTTT	CASSQSNRRVTEAFF
TRBV7-9	TRBJ2-2	TRBD1	NA	TGTGCCAGCAGGCCATGGTTGACAGGGGGTAGCGCCGGGGAGCTGTTTTTT	CASRPWLTGGSAGELFF
TRBV5-8	TRBJ1-2	NA	NA	TGTGCCAGCAGCCTGAGAGGATATGGCTACACCTTC	CASSLRGYGYTF
TRBV11-2	TRBJ2-3	NA	NA	TGTGCCAGCAGCTTAGGTTTGCTACAGGGAACAGATACGCAGTATTTT	CASSLGLLQGTDTQYF
TRBV28	TRBJ1-6	NA	NA	TGTGCCAGCAGTCTTCAGGCTGGGGAGGATAATTCACCCCTCCACTTT	CASSLQAGEDNSPLHF
TRBV7-8	TRBJ2-7	TRBD1	NA	TGTGCCAGCAGCCCATACTCGGGACAGAGTTGGCAGTACTTC	CASSPYSGQSWQYF
TRBV28	TRBJ1-2	NA	NA	TGTGCCAGCAGTTTCCTCCCAGCGTATGGCTACACCTTC	CASSFLPAYGYTF
TRBV15	TRBJ2-5	NA	NA	TGTGCCACCAGCAGAGATCTCGGCGGCCTATCGACCCAGTACTTC	CATSRDLGGLSTQYF
TRBV7-2	TRBJ2-2	NA	NA	TGTGCCAGCAGCTTGCAGGGTACGCCTAACACCGGGGAGCTGTTTTTT	CASSLQGTPNTGELFF
TRBV27	TRBJ2-3	TRBD2	NA	TGTGCCAGCATGAGCGGGACGAGGACAGATACGCAGTATTTT	CASMSGTRTDTQYF
TRBV5-4	TRBJ2-5	NA	NA	TGTGCCAGCAGCTGGGGACTTCAAGAGACCCAGTACTTC	CASSWGLQETQYF
TRBV7-9	TRBJ2-7	TRBD1	NA	TGTGCCAGTGAGGGGGCATCCTACGAGCAGTACTTC	CASEGASYEQYF
TRBV19	TRBJ2-1	NA	once	TGTGCCAGTAGTATCCCCACTCCTCGGCGGTCGTTGCTGTTCTTC	CASSIPTPRRSLLFF
TRBV10-3	TRBJ2-1	NA	NA	TGTGCCATCAGTGATCCAGGGGATACTTCCTACAATGAGCAGTTCTTC	CAISDPGDTSYNEQFF
TRBV2	TRBJ2-7	TRBD2	NA	TGTGCCAGCTTCGGAGCGGGAGGGGCCCCCCACGAGCAGTACTTC	CASFGAGGAPHEQYF
TRBV15	TRBJ1-5	NA	NA	TGTGCCACCAGCAGTGGGGACTCTAATCAGCCCCAGCATTTT	CATSSGDSNQPQHF